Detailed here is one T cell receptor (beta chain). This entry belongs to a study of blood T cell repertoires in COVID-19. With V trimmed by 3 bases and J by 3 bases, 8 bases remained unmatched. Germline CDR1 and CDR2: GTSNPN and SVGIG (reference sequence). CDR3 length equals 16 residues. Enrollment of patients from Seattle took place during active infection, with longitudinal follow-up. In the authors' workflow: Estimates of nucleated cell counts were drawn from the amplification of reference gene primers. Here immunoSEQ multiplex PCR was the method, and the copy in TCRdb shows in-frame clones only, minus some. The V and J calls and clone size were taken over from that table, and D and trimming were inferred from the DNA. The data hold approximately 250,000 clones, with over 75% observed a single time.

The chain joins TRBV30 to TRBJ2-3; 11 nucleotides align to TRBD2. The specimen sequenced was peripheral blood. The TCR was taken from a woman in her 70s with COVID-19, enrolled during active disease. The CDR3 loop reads CAWSGLAGGGTDTQYF. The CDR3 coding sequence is TGTGCCTGGAGCGGCCTAGCGGGAGGTGGTACAGATACGCAGTATTTT. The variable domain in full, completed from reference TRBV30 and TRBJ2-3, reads SQTIHQWPATLVQPVGSPLSLECTVEGTSNPNLYWYRQAAGRGLQLLFYSVGIGQISSEVPQNLSASRPQDRQFILSSKKLLLSDSGFYLCAWSGLAGGGTDTQYFGPGTRLTVL.